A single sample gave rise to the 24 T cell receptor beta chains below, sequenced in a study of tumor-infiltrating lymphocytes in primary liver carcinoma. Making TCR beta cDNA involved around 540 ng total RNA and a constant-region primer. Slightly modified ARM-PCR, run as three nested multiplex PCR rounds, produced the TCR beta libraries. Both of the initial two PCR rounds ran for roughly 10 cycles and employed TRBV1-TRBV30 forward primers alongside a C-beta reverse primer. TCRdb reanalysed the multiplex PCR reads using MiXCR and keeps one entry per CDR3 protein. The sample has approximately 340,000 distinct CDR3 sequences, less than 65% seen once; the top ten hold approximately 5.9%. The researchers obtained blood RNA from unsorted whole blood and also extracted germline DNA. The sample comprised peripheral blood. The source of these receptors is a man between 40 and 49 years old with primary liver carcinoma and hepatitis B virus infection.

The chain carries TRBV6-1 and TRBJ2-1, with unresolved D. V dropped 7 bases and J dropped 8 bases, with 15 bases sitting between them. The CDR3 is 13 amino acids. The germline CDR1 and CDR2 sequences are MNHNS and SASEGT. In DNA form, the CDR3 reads TGTGCCAGCAACCTGGACCGCAGCGATGAGCAGTTCTTC. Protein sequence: CASNLDRSDEQFF.

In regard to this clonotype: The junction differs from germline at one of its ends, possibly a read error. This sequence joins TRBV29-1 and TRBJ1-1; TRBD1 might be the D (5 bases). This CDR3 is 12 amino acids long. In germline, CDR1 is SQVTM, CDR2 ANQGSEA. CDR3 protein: CSVSRDNTEAFF. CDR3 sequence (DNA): TGCAGCGTCTCCAGGGATAACACCGAAGCTTTCTTT.

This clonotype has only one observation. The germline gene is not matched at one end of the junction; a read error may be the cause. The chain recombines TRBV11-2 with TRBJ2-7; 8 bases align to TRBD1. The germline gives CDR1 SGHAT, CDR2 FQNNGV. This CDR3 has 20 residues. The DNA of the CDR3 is TGTGCTAGCAGCTTAGTAGGGGCCCGGGACAGGATTTCCAGCTCCTACGAGCAGTACTTC. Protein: CASSLVGARDRISSSYEQYF.

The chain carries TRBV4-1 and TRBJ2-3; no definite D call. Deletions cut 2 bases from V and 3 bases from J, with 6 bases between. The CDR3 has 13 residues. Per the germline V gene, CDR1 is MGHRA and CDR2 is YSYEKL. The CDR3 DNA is TGCGCCAGCAGCCAACCAGAGACAGATACGCAGTATTTT. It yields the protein CASSQPETDTQYF.

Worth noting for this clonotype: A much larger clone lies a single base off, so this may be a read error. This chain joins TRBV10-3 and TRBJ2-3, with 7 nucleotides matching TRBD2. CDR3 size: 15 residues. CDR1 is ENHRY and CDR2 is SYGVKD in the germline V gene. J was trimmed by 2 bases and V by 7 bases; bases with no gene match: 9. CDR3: CAIIIGRASTDTQYF. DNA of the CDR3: TGTGCCATCATTATTGGGAGGGCCTCCACAGATACGCAGTATTTT.

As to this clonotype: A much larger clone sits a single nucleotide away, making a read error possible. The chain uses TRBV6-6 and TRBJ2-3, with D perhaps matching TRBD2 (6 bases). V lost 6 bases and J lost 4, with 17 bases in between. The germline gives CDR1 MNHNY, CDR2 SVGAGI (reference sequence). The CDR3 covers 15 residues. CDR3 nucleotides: TGTGCCAGCAGCACTAGCTGGAGGTTAGCAGATACGCAGTATTTT. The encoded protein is CASSTSWRLADTQYF.

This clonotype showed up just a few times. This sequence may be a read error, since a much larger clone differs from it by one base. As DNA, the CDR3 is TGTGCCAGCAGTTACTCGGGCAATGACTACACCTTC. It is translated as CASSYSGNDYTF. The chain is built from TRBV6-5 and TRBJ1-2; D remains ambiguous. The CDR3 contains 12 residues. From germline, CDR1 is MNHEY and CDR2 SVGAGI. V lost 0 bases and J lost 10, with 9 bases in between.

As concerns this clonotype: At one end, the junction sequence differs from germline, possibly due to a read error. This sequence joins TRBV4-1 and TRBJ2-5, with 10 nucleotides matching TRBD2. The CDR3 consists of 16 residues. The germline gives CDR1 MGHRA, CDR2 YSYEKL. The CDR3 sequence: CVSSQADSGGILTQYF. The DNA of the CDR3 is TGCGTCAGCAGCCAGGCCGATAGCGGGGGGATCTTGACCCAGTACTTC.

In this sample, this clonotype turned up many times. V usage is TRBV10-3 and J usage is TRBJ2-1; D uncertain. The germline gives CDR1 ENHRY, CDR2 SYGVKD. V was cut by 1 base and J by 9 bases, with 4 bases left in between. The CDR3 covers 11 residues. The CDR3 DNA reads TGTGCCATCAGTGAGTTGGGTGAGCAGTTCTTC. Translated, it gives CAISELGEQFF.

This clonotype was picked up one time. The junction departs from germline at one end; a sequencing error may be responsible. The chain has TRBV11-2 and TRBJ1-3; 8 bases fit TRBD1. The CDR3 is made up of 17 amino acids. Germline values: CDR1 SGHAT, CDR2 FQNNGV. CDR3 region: CASSYTWTGRSGNTIYF. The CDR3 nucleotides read TGTGCTAGCAGCTACACCTGGACAGGGCGCTCTGGAAACACCATATATTTT.

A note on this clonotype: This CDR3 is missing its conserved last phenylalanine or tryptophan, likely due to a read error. The CDR3 region has the DNA TGTGCCAGCAACTCCCTAGCCGTACATGGGTTCTACGAGCAGTACTTG. It translates to CASNSLAVHGFYEQYL. The rearrangement joins TRBV11-2 to TRBJ2-7; D is possibly TRBD2 (5 bases). This CDR3 has 16 residues. V lost 7 bases and J lost 3, with 22 bases in between. Germline V gene sequence: CDR1 SGHAT, CDR2 FQNNGV.

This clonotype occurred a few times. Written as DNA, the CDR3 is TGTGCCAGCAGTTACTTGTCCGGGGAGCTGTTTTTT. Translating it yields CASSYLSGELFF. The gene calls are TRBV6-2 or TRBV6-3 and TRBJ2-2; no clear D gene. Per germline, CDR1 MNHEY and CDR2 SVGEGT. The ends were cut back, 1 base at V and 6 bases at J, with 3 bases in the middle. The CDR3 consists of 12 residues.

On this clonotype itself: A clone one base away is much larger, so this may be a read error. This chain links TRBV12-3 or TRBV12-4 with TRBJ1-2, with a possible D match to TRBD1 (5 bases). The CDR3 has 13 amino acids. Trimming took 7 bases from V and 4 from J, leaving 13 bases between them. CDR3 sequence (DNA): TGTGCCAGCACCGAGGGGCTGGTCTATGGCTACACCTTC. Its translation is CASTEGLVYGYTF.

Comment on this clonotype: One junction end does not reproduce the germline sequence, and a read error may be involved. As DNA, the CDR3 is TGCGCCAGCAACCAAGGAGAGATTGGCCAAGAGACCCAGTACTTC. The encoded protein is CASNQGEIGQETQYF. V and J are TRBV4-1 and TRBJ2-5; D is uncertain. Germline assignment: CDR1 MGHRA and CDR2 YSYEKL. The CDR3 is 15 amino acids.

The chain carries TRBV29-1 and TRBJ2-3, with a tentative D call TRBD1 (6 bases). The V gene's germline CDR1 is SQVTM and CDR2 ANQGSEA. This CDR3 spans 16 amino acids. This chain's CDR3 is CSVKDLMVRGTDTQYF. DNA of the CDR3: TGCAGTGTTAAAGATCTGATGGTCAGGGGAACAGATACGCAGTATTTT.

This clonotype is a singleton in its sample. In DNA form, the CDR3 reads TGTGCCAGCAGTGACAGGGTGGCTAGGCAGTATTTT. Translating gives CASSDRVARQYF. This chain uses TRBV6-1 with TRBJ2-3, with D possibly matching TRBD1 (5 bases). Germline V gene lookup returns CDR1 MNHNS and CDR2 SASEGT. The CDR3 extends over 12 amino acids. V was trimmed by 3 bases and J by 11 bases, leaving 12 bases between them.

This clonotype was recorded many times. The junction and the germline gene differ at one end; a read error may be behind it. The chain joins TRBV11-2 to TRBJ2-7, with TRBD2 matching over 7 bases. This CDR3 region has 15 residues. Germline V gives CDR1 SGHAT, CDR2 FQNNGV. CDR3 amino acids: CASSLGWRETSEQCF. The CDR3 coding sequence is TGTGCCAGCAGCTTAGGGTGGCGGGAGACGAGCGAGCAGTGCTTC. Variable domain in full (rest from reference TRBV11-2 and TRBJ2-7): EAGVAQSPRYKIIEKRQSVAFWCNPISGHATLYWYQQILGQGPKLLIQFQNNGVVDDSQLPKDRFSAERLKGVDSTLKIQPAKLEDSAVYLCASSLGWRETSEQCFGPGTRLTVT.

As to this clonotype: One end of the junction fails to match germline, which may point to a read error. The CDR3 region has the DNA TGTGCCAGCATCTTAGGTGGGACTCCAAACTACGAGCAGTACTTC. Protein product: CASILGGTPNYEQYF. The chain couples TRBV7-9 to TRBJ2-7, with D possibly TRBD2 on 6 matching bases. CDR3 length: 15 amino acids. Germline loops: CDR1 SEHNR, CDR2 FQNEAQ (reference sequence).

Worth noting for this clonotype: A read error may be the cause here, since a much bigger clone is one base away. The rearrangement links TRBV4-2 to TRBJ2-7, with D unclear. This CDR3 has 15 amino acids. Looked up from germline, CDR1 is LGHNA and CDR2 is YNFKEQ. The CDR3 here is CASSQDRVASSEQYF. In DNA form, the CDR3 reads TGTGCCAGCAGCCAAGATCGGGTTGCATCCTCCGAGCAGTACTTC.

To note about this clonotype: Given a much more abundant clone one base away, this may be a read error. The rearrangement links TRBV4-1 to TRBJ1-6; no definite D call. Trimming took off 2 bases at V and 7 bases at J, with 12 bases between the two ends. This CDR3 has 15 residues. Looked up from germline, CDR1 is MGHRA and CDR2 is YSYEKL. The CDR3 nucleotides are TGCGCCAGCAGCCAAAGTCCAGTGGAGAATTCACCCCTCCACTTT. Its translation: CASSQSPVENSPLHF.

The CDR3 loop is CASSLVQSLGQYF. CDR3 sequence (DNA): TGTGCCAGCAGCCTCGTTCAGAGTCTAGGGCAGTACTTC. The V and J genes are TRBV5-6 and TRBJ2-7; D is unclear. The germline CDR1 and CDR2 sequences are SGHDT and YYEEEE. The CDR3 has 13 amino acids. The V gene lost 4 bases and the J gene lost 9 bases, with 17 bases spanning the gap.

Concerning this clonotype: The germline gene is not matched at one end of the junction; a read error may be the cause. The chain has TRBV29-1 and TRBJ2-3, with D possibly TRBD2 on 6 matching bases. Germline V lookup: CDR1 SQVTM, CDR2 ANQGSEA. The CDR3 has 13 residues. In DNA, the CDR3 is TGCGGCGTGGGATTAGCGGTAGGAGATACGCAGTATTTT. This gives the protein CGVGLAVGDTQYF.

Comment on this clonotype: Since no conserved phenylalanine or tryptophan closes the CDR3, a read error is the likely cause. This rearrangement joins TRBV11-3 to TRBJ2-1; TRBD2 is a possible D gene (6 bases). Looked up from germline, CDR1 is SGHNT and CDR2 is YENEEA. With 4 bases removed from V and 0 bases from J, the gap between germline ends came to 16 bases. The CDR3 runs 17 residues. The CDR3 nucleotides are TGTGCCAGCAGCTCCTACCAGATCGGGAGCTCCTACAATGAGCAGTTCCTC. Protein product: CASSSYQIGSSYNEQFL.

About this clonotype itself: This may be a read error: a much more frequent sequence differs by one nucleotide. The CDR3: CASRFMSNLPQHF. The CDR3 nucleotides read TGTGCCAGCAGATTCATGAGCAATCTGCCCCAGCATTTT. The chain employs TRBV6-1 and TRBJ1-5, with D hard to call. The CDR3 is made up of 13 amino acids. The germline CDR1 and CDR2 sequences are MNHNS and SASEGT.